These 18 T cell receptor beta chains originate from one sample sequenced in a study of control samples from healthy donors and cancer patients. The protocol was immunoSEQ multiplex PCR, while the TCRdb copy is restricted to in-frame clones and leaves out a portion. The sample lists 90,000 to 100,000 clones; roughly 83% were seen once. The sample taken for sequencing was blood. All receptors derive from a woman aged 25-40 years in good health.

V usage is TRBV5-5 and J usage is TRBJ2-1, with D perhaps TRBD2 (5 bases). V was shortened by 2 bases and J by 6 bases, with 12 bases between the two germline ends. The CDR3 spans 14 residues. Germline V lookup: CDR1 SGHKS, CDR2 YYEKEE (reference sequence). DNA for the CDR3: TGTGCCAGCAGCTTCGTCGGGGAGTTCAATGAGCAGTTCTTC. Protein: CASSFVGEFNEQFF.

The chain carries TRBV19 and TRBJ2-7, with 9 bases fitting TRBD1. The CDR3 spans 15 residues. Germline V gives CDR1 LNHDA, CDR2 SQIVND (reference sequence). V lost 4 bases and J lost 1; bases outside the gene matches: 5. The CDR3 bases are TGTGCCAGTAGTACCTCCGGGACAGGGTCCTACGAGCAGTACTTC. Protein: CASSTSGTGSYEQYF.

V gene TRBV2 combines with J gene TRBJ1-5, with D perhaps matching TRBD1 (5 bases). This CDR3 has 14 amino acids. Trimming took 8 bases from V and 6 from J, leaving 17 bases between them. Germline assignment: CDR1 SNHLY and CDR2 FYNNEI. In nucleotides, the CDR3 is TGTGCCAGCTCTAAGGACAATACAGGTCAGCCCCAGCATTTT. This codes for CASSKDNTGQPQHF.

The chain has TRBV12-3 or TRBV12-4 and TRBJ1-1, with no clear D. Trimming stripped 6 bases from V and 2 bases from J, with 7 bases between. The CDR3 length is 12 residues. Here the CDR3 DNA reads TGTGCCAGCAGGTTGAGAAACACTGAAGCTTTCTTT. As protein: CASRLRNTEAFF.

This clone was picked up one time. The chain has TRBV3-1 (or the pseudogene TRBV3-2) and TRBJ1-6; 11 nucleotides line up with TRBD1. The V and J ends lost 3 bases and 5 bases, in that order; junction bases with no gene match: 12. CDR1 and CDR2 (germline): LGHDT, YNNKEL (reference sequence). The CDR3 totals 19 residues. The CDR3 protein is CASSHLPRDRGIHNSPLHF. Here the CDR3 DNA reads TGTGCCAGCAGCCACCTACCTCGGGACAGGGGGATTCATAATTCACCCCTCCACTTT.

V gene TRBV14 combines with J gene TRBJ2-1; 8 positions agree with TRBD1. This CDR3 is built from 14 residues. Trimming at V came to 3 bases and at J to 7 bases, leaving 5 bases not matched to a gene. Germline V gene lookup returns CDR1 SGHDN and CDR2 FVKESK. The CDR3 is CASSHRQGSNEQFF. CDR3 bases: TGTGCCAGCAGCCACCGACAGGGGTCGAATGAGCAGTTCTTC. Based on the CDR3 plus reference TRBV14 and TRBJ2-1, the full variable domain is EAGVTQFPSHSVIEKGQTVTLRCDPISGHDNLYWYRRVMGKEIKFLLHFVKESKQDESGMPNNRFLAERTGGTYSTLKVQPAELEDSGVYFCASSHRQGSNEQFFGPGTRLTVL.

The genes are TRBV4-3 and TRBJ1-3; D is uncertain. This CDR3 spans 15 amino acids. CDR1 and CDR2 from the germline V gene are LGHNA and YSLEER. V was clipped by 1 base and J by 6 bases, with 13 bases between them. The CDR3 DNA reads TGCGCCAGCAGCCAAGGAGCCGGGAGAACAAACACCATATATTTT. Amino acid sequence: CASSQGAGRTNTIYF.

This sequence joins TRBV11-3 and TRBJ1-3; D perhaps matches TRBD1 (6 bases). Trimming removed 3 bases at V and 4 bases at J, with 13 bases between. The CDR3 consists of 15 residues. CDR1 is SGHNT and CDR2 is YENEEA in the germline V gene. Here the CDR3 DNA reads TGTGCCAGCAGCTTGGCCGGGACAACCGGAAACACCATATATTTT. Translated, it gives CASSLAGTTGNTIYF.

This clone was detected only once. V is TRBV7-8 and J is TRBJ1-1, with D uncertain. CDR3 size: 16 residues. Germline loops: CDR1 SGHVS, CDR2 FQNEAQ. V dropped 5 bases and J dropped 1 base, with 17 bases sitting between them. The CDR3: CASSRNVVNPNTEAFF. The CDR3, as DNA: TGTGCCAGCAGCCGTAATGTCGTCAACCCGAACACTGAAGCTTTCTTT. Filled out from reference TRBV7-8 and TRBJ1-1, the complete variable domain reads GAGVSQSPRYKVAKRGQDVALRCDPISGHVSLFWYQQALGQGPEFLTYFQNEAQLDKSGLPSDRFFAERPEGSVSTLKIQRTQQEDSAVYLCASSRNVVNPNTEAFFGQGTRLTVV.

The gene calls are TRBV29-1 and TRBJ2-1, with a tentative D call TRBD2 (6 bases). Looked up from germline, CDR1 is SQVTM and CDR2 is ANQGSEA. The V end was cut by 3 bases, the J end by 6 bases, with 18 bases between. The CDR3 has 15 residues. The CDR3: CSVDQGGFYGNEQFF. The CDR3 bases are TGCAGCGTTGATCAGGGAGGATTTTATGGCAATGAGCAGTTCTTC.

V gene TRBV4-1 combines with J gene TRBJ2-2; 7 bases match TRBD1. The J segment lost 2 bases and the V segment lost 5 bases, leaving 5 bases of the junction unmatched. Germline CDR1 and CDR2: MGHRA and YSYEKL. The CDR3 contains 15 residues. DNA for the CDR3: TGCGCCAGCAGCAGGACAGGAGATAACACCGGGGAGCTGTTTTTT. It translates to CASSRTGDNTGELFF.

This clone was seen just once. V gene TRBV5-5 combines with J gene TRBJ1-1; 9 bases match TRBD1. Germline V gene lookup returns CDR1 SGHKS and CDR2 YYEKEE (reference sequence). V shed 2 bases and J 0 bases; nucleotides not matched to a gene: 11. The CDR3 length is 18 residues. CDR3 sequence reads: CASSLGSGTGKLNTEAFF. The CDR3 DNA follows: TGTGCCAGCAGCTTAGGGTCCGGGACAGGGAAATTGAACACTGAAGCTTTCTTT.

The chain has TRBV29-1 and TRBJ1-1; the D is unclear. Per the germline V gene, CDR1 is SQVTM and CDR2 is ANQGSEA. This CDR3 has 14 amino acids. V lost 2 bases and J lost 5, with 15 bases in between. The CDR3 region has the DNA TGCAGCGTTGAACTGGGATTGATTGTAACTGAAGCTTTCTTT. As protein: CSVELGLIVTEAFF.

Written as DNA, the CDR3 is TGTGCCAGCAGTTGGAACCCGGGACTCGAAACCCAGTACTTC. As protein: CASSWNPGLETQYF. The V and J genes are TRBV6-6 and TRBJ2-5, with D possibly matching TRBD2 (6 bases). Trimming took 4 bases from V and 8 from J, leaving 17 bases between them. Germline V CDR1 and CDR2: MNHNY, SVGAGI (reference sequence). There are 14 residues in the CDR3.

The chain joins TRBV11-2 to TRBJ2-7; 7 positions agree with TRBD1. The CDR3 length is 15 residues. Germline lookup yields CDR1 SGHAT and CDR2 FQNNGV. J gave up 2 bases and V 2 bases, and 6 bases lay outside the gene matches. The CDR3 spells CASSLTQGHPYEQYF. CDR3 nucleotide sequence: TGTGCCAGCAGCTTAACACAGGGGCACCCCTACGAGCAGTACTTC.

The chain employs TRBV6-6 and TRBJ1-5; D gene ambiguous. This CDR3 spans 15 amino acids. Germline assignment: CDR1 MNHNY and CDR2 SVGAGI (reference sequence). V was cut by 0 bases and J by 0 bases, with 6 bases left in between. The DNA of the CDR3 is TGTGCCAGCAGTTACTCGCTGTATAGCAATCAGCCCCAGCATTTT. Translation: CASSYSLYSNQPQHF.

The V and J genes are TRBV30 and TRBJ2-5; possibly TRBD1 for D (5 bases). CDR1 GTSNPN and CDR2 SVGIG come from the germline V gene (reference sequence). The length of the CDR3 is 14 residues. Trimming shortened V by 4 bases and J by 5 bases, and 17 bases separated the two germline ends. DNA for the CDR3: TGTGCCTGGACAGCAGGGTGGATGGGGGAGACCCAGTACTTC. Its translation: CAWTAGWMGETQYF.

The CDR3 DNA follows: TGTGCCAGCAGCTTAGGTACAAACTCTGGAAACACCATATATTTT. This codes for CASSLGTNSGNTIYF. V usage is TRBV13 and J usage is TRBJ1-3; D call uncertain. CDR1 PRHDT and CDR2 FYEKMQ come from the germline V gene (reference sequence). This CDR3 is 15 amino acids long. Trimming left V 0 bases short and J 0 bases short, with 6 bases between.